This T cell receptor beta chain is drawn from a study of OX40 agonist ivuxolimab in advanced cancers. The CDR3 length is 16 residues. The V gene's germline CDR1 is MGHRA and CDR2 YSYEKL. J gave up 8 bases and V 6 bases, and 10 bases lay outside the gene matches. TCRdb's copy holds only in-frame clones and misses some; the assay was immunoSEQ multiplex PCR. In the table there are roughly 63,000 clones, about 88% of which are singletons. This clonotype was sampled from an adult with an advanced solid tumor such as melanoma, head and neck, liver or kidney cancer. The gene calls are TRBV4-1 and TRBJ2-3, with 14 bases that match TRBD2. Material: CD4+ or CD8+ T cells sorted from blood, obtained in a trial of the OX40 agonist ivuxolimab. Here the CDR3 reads CASSPETSGGAGTQYF. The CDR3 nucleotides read TGCGCCAGCAGTCCTGAGACTAGCGGGGGGGCTGGTACGCAGTATTTT.